This T cell receptor beta chain is drawn from a study of blood T cell repertoires in COVID-19. On the study more broadly: Samples representing acute and convalescent COVID-19 were sourced from the United States, Italy and Spain. PBMCs, B-cell-depleted T cells, or T cells were the source of the cDNA or gDNA that made up the material.

This clone was counted between two and nine times. In germline, CDR1 is KGHSH, CDR2 LQKENI. CDR3 length equals 14 residues. Trimming cost V 3 bases and J 2 bases; bases outside gene matches: 2. Authors' processing steps: The authors estimated nucleated cell counts from reference gene primer amplification. Clones were read by immunoSEQ multiplex PCR, and TCRdb kept only the in-frame ones, dropping some. The D gene and trimming were derived from the DNA, and the V and J assignments and clone size from that table. The sample contains under 150,000 clones, roughly 85% of which appear only once. Material for sequencing was peripheral blood. The chain recombines TRBV18 with TRBJ2-3, with TRBD2 identical over 7 bases. This clonotype originated in a man aged 35-49 years with acute or convalescent COVID-19. CDR3 sequence reads: CASSPGLNTDTQYF. The CDR3 bases are TGTGCCAGCTCACCGGGACTAAACACAGATACGCAGTATTTT.